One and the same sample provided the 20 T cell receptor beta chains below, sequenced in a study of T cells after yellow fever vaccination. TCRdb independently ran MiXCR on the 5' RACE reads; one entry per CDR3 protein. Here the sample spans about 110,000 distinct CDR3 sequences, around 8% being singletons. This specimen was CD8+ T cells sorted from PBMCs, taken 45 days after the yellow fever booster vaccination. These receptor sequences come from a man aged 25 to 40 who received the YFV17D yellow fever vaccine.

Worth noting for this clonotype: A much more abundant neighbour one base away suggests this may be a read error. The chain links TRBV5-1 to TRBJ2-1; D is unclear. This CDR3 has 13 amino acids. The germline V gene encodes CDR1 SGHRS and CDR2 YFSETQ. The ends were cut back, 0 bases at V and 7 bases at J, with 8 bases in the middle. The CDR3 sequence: CASSLASMNEQFF. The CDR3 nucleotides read TGCGCCAGCAGCTTGGCCAGCATGAATGAGCAGTTCTTC.

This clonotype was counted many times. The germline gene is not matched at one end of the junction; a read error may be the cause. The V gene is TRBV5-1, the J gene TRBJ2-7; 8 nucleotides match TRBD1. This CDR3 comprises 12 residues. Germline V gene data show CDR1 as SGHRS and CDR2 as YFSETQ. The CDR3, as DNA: TGCGCCAGCAGCGTGGACAGGGTCCCTTCGTCCTTC. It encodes CASSVDRVPSSF.

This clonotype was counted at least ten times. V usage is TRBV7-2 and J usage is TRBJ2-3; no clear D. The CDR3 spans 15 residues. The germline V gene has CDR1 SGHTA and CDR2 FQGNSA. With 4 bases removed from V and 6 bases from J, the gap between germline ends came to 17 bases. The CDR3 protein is CASSSDGFPSDTQYF. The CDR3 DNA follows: TGTGCCAGCAGCTCCGACGGTTTCCCTTCGGATACGCAGTATTTT.

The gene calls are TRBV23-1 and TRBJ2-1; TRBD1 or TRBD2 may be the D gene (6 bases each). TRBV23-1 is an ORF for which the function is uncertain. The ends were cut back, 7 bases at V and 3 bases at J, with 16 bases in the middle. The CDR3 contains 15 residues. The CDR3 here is CASTPRGPNYNEQFF. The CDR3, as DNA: TGCGCCAGCACGCCCCGGGGGCCAAACTACAATGAGCAGTTCTTC.

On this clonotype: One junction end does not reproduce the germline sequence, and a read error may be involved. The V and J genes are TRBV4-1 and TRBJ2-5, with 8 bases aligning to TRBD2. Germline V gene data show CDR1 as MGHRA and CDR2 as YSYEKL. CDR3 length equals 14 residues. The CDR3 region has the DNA TGCGCCAGCAGCCGGGGATCAGCGGGAGAGGCCCAGTACTTC. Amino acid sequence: CASSRGSAGEAQYF.

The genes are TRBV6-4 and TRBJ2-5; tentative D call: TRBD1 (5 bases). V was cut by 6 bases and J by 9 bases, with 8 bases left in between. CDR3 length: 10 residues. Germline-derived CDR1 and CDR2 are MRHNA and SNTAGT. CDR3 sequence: CASRQGSQYF. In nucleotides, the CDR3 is TGTGCCAGCAGGCAGGGTTCCCAGTACTTC.

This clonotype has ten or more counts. This CDR3 is CSARVAGSVAPNTIYF. Here the CDR3 DNA reads TGCAGTGCTAGAGTTGCTGGGAGTGTGGCTCCAAACACCATATATTTT. This sequence joins TRBV20-1 and TRBJ1-3, with D hard to call. Germline V CDR1 and CDR2: DFQATT, SNEGSKA (reference sequence). The V and J ends lost 1 base and 6 bases respectively, with 19 bases between them. This CDR3 has 16 residues.

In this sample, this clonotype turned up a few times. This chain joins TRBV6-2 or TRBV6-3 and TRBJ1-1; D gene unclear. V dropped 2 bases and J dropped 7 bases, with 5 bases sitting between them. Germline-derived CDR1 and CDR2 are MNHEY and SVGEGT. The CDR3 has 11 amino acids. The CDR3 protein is CASSYGGEAFF. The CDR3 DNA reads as TGTGCCAGCAGTTACGGTGGTGAAGCTTTCTTT.

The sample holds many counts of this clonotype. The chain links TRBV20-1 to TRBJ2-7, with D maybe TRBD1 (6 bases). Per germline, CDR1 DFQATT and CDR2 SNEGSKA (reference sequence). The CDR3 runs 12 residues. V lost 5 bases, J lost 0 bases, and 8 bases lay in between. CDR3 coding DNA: TGCAGTGCTTCGGACAGCTCCTACGAGCAGTACTTC. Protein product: CSASDSSYEQYF.

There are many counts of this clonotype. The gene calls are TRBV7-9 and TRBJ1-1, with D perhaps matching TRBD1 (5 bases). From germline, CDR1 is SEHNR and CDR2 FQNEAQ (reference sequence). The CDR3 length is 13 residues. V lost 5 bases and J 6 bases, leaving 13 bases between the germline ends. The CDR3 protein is CASSLPRGPEAFF. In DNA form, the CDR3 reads TGTGCCAGCAGCCTGCCGCGGGGACCTGAAGCTTTCTTT.

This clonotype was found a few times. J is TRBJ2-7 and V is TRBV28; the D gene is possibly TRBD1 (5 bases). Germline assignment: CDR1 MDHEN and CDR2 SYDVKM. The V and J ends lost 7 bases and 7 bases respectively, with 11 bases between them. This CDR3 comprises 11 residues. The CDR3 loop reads CASKRPGEQYF. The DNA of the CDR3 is TGTGCCAGCAAACGGCCAGGGGAGCAGTACTTC.

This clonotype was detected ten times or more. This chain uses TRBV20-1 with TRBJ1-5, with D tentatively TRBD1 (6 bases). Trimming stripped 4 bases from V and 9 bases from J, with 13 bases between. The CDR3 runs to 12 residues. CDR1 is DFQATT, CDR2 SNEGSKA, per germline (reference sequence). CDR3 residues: CSAKTGFRPQHF. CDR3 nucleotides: TGCAGTGCTAAAACAGGGTTTCGGCCCCAGCATTTT.

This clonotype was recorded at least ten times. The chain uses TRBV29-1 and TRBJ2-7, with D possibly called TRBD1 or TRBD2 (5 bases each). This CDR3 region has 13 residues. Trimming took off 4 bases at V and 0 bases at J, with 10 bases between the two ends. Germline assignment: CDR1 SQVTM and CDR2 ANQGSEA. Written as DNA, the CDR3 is TGCAGCGTTGGTGGGGGAACCTCCTACGAGCAGTACTTC. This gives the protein CSVGGGTSYEQYF.

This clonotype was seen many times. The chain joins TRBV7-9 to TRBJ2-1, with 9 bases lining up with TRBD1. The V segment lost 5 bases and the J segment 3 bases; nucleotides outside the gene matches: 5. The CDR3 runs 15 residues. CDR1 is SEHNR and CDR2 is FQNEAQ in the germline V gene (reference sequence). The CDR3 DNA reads TGTGCCAGCAGCCGGACAGGGGAAAACTACAATGAGCAGTTCTTC. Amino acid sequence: CASSRTGENYNEQFF. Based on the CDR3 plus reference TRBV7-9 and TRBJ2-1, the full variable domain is DTGVSQNPRHKITKRGQNVTFRCDPISEHNRLYWYRQTLGQGPEFLTYFQNEAQLEKSRLLSDRFSAERPKGSFSTLEIQRTEQGDSAMYLCASSRTGENYNEQFFGPGTRLTVL.

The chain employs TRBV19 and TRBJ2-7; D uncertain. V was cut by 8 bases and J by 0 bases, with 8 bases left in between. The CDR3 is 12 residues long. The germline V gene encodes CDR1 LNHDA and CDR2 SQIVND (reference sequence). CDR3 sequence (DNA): TGTGCCAGTGAGAGCAGCTCCTACGAGCAGTACTTC. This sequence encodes CASESSSYEQYF.

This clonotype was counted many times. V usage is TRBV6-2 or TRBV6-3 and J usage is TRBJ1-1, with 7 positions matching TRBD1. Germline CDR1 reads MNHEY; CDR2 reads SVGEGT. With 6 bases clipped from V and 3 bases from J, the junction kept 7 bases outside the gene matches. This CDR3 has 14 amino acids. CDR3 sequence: CASRWTGWDTEAFF. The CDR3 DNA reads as TGTGCCAGCAGATGGACAGGTTGGGACACTGAAGCTTTCTTT.

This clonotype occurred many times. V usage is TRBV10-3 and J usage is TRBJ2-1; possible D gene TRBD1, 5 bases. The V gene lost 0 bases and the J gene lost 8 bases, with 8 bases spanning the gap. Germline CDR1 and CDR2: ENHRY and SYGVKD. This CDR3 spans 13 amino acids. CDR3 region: CAISESRVDEQFF. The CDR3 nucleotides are TGTGCCATCAGTGAGTCCAGGGTGGATGAGCAGTTCTTC.

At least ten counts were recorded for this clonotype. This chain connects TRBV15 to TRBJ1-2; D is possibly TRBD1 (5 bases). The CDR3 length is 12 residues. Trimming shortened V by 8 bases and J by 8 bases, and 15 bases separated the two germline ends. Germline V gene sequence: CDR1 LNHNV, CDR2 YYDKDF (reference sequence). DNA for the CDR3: TGTGCCACCCGCCTAGTGCAGGGAGGCTACACCTTC. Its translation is CATRLVQGGYTF. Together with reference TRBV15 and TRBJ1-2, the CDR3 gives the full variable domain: DAMVIQNPRYQVTQFGKPVTLSCSQTLNHNVMYWYQQKSSQAPKLLFHYYDKDFNNEADTPDNFQSRRPNTSFCFLDIRSPGLGDTAMYLCATRLVQGGYTFGSGTRLTVV.

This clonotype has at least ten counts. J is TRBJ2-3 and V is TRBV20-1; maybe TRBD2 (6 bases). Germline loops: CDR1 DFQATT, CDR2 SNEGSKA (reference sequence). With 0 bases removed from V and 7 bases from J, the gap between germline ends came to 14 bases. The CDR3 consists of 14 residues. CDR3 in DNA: TGCAGTGCTAGAGACTACCCCGGGGGTTATACGCAGTATTTT. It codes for CSARDYPGGYTQYF.

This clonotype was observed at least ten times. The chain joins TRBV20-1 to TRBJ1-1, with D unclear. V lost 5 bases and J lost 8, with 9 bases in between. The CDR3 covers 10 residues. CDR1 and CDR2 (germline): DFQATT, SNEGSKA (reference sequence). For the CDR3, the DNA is TGCAGTGCTTCAACGGGAGAAGCTTTCTTT. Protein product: CSASTGEAFF.